This T cell receptor beta chain was identified during a study of cytomegalovirus exposure and HLA in healthy donors. Overall study findings and caveats: In a later analysis, TCR beta V- and J-gene trimming showed a link to a missense DCLRE1C variant. In a later analysis, across HLA loci, associated TCR counts were highest for DRB1, lowest for HLA-C.

Note on this clone: Antigen unknown.

Donors had nominal health at sampling but likely had unrecorded immune exposures. PCR involved 60 Vbeta and 13 Jbeta primers. Authors' methods: It was a later analysis that counted some 80 million unique TCR beta chains, of which approximately 11 million were shared. Only in-frame clones appear in the TCRdb table, and some are missing; sequencing was by immunoSEQ multiplex PCR. V, J and clone size are taken as reported in that table, and D and trimming were inferred from the DNA itself. Of some 87,000 clones listed, over 70% are singletons. The material sequenced was PBMCs. The source is a man aged 50-59 years in good health and CMV-seropositive.

The CDR3 nucleotides are TGTGCCATCAGAGCCGGGACAGACTACGAGCAGTACTTC. Translated, it gives CAIRAGTDYEQYF. The rearrangement links TRBV10-3 to TRBJ2-7; TRBD1 matches at 7 bases. Looked up from germline, CDR1 is ENHRY and CDR2 is SYGVKD. The CDR3 loop spans 13 amino acids. Trimming took 6 bases from V and 3 from J; bases not matched to a gene: 5.